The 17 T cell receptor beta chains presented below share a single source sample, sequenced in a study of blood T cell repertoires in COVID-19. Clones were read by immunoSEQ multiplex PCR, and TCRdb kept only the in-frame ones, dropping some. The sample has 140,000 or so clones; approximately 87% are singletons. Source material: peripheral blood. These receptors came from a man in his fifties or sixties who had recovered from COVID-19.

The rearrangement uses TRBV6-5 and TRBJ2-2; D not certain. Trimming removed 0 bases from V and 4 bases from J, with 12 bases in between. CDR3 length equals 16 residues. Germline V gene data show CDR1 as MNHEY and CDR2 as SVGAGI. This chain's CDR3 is CASSYSNSLSTGELFF. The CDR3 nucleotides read TGTGCCAGCAGTTACTCGAACTCACTCTCCACCGGGGAGCTGTTTTTT.

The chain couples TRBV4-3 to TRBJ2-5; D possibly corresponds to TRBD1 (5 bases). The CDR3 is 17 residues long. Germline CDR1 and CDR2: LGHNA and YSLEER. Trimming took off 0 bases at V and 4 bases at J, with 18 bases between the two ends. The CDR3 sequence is CASSQDRHWGLGETQYF. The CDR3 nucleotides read TGCGCCAGCAGCCAAGATAGGCATTGGGGCCTCGGAGAGACCCAGTACTTC.

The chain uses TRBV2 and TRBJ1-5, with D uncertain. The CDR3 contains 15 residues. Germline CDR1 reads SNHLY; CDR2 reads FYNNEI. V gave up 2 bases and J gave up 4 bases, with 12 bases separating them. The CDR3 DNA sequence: TGTGCCAGCAGTGAAACAGCGGGGATAAATCAGCCCCAGCATTTT. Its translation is CASSETAGINQPQHF.

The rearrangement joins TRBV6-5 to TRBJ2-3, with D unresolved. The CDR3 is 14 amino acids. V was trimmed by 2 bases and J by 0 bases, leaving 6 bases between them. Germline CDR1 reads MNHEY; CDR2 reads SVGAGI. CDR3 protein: CASSYGHSTDTQYF. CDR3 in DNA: TGTGCCAGCAGTTACGGGCATAGCACAGATACGCAGTATTTT.

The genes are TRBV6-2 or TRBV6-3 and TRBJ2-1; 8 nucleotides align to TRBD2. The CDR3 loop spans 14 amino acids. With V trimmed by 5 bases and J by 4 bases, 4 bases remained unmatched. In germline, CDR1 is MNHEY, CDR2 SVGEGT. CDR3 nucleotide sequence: TGTGCCAGCAGTCCAGCGGGGGTTTACAATGAGCAGTTCTTC. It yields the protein CASSPAGVYNEQFF.

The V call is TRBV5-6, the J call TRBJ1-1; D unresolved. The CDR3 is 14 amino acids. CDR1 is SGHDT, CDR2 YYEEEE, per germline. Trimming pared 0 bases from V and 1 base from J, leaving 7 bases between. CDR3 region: CASSLVFRNTEAFF. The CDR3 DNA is TGTGCCAGCAGCTTGGTCTTCAGGAACACTGAAGCTTTCTTT.

CDR3 loop: CASVRSGTGVQNIQYF. DNA of the CDR3: TGTGCTAGTGTTCGTTCCGGGACAGGGGTGCAAAACATTCAGTACTTC. The V and J genes are TRBV12-5 and TRBJ2-4, with 10 nucleotides matching TRBD1. This CDR3 contains 16 residues. CDR1 is LGHNT, CDR2 FRNRAP, per germline. V lost 7 bases, J lost 5 bases, and 11 bases stayed unmatched.

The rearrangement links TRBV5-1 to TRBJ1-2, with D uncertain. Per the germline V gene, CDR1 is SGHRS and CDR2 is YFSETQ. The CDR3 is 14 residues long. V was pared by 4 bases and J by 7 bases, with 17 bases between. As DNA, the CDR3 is TGCGCCAGCAGCCCTAACCCTGGTGTACTTGGCTACACCTTC. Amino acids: CASSPNPGVLGYTF. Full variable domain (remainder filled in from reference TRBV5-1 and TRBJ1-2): KAGVTQTPRYLIKTRGQQVTLSCSPISGHRSVSWYQQTPGQGLQFLFEYFSETQRNKGNFPGRFSGRQFSNSRSEMNVSTLELGDSALYLCASSPNPGVLGYTFGSGTRLTVV.

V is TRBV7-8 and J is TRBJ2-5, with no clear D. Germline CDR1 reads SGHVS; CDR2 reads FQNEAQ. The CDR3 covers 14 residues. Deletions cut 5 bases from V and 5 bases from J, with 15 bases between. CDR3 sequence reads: CASSPPGRRETQYF. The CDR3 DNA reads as TGTGCCAGCAGCCCGCCGGGTCGGCGGGAGACCCAGTACTTC.

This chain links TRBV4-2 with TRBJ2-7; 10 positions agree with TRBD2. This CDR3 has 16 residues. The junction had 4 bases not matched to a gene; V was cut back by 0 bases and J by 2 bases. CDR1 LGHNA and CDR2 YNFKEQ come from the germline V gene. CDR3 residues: CASSQEPAGGTYEQYF. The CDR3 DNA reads TGTGCCAGCAGCCAAGAGCCAGCGGGGGGGACCTACGAGCAGTACTTC.

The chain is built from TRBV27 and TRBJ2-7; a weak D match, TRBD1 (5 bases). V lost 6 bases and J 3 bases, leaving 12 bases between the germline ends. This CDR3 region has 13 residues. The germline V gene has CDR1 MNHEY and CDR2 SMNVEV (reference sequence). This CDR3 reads CASSRQIHYEQYF. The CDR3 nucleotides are TGTGCCAGCAGCCGACAGATCCACTACGAGCAGTACTTC.

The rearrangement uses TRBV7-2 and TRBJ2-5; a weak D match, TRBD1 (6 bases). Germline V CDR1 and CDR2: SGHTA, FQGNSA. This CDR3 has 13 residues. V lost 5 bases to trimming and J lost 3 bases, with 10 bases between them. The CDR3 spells CASSTYREETQYF. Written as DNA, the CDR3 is TGTGCCAGCAGCACATACAGGGAAGAGACCCAGTACTTC.

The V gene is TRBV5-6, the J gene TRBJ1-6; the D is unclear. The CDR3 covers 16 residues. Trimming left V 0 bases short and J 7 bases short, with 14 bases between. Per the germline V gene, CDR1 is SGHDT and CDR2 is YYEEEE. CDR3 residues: CASSLASTTRNSPLHF. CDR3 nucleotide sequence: TGTGCCAGCAGCTTGGCCTCGACAACTAGGAATTCACCCCTCCACTTT.

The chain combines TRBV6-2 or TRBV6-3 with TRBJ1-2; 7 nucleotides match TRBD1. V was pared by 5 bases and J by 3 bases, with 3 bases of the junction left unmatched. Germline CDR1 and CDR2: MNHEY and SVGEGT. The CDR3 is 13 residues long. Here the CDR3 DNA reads TGTGCCAGCAGTGCGACAGGGTACTATGGCTACACCTTC. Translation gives CASSATGYYGYTF.

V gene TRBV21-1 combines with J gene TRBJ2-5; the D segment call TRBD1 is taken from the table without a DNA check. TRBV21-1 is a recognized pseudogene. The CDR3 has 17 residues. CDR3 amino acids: CASSKPGRPRKQETQYF. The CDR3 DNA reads TGTGCCAGCAGCAAACCCGGCAGGCCCCGAAAACAAGAGACCCAGTACTTC.

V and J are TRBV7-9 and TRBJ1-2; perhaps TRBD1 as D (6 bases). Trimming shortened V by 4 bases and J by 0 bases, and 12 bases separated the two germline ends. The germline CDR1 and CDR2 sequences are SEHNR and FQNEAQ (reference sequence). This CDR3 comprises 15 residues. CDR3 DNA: TGTGCCAGCAGCTCACAACCAGGGGCTAACTATGGCTACACCTTC. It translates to CASSSQPGANYGYTF.

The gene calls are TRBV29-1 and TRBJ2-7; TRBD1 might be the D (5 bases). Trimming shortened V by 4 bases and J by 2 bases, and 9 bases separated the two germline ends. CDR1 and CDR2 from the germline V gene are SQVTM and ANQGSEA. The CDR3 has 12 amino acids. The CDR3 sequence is CSVVQGTYEQYF. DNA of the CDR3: TGCAGCGTTGTCCAGGGTACCTACGAGCAGTACTTC.